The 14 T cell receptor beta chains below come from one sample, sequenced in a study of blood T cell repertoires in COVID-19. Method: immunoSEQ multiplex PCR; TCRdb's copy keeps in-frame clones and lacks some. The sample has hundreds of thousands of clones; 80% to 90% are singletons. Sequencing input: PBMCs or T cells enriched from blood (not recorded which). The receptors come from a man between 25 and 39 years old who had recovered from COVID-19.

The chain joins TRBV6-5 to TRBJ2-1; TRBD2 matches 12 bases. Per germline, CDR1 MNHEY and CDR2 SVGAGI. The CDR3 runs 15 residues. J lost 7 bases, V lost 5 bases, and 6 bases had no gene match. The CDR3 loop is CASSTTSGSLNEQFF. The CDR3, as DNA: TGTGCCAGCAGTACGACTAGCGGGAGCCTGAATGAGCAGTTCTTC.

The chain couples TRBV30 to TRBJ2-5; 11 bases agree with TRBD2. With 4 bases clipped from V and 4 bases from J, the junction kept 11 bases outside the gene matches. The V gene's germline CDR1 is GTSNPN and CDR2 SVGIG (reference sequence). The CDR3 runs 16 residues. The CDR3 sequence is CAWTYSGRALGETQYF. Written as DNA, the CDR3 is TGTGCCTGGACTTATAGCGGGAGGGCCCTTGGAGAGACCCAGTACTTC.

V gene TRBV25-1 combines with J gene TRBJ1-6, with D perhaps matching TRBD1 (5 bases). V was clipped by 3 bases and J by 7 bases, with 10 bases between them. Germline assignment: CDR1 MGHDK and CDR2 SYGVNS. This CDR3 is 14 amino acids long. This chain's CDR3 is CASSDGGSNSPLHF. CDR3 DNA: TGTGCCAGCAGTGACGGGGGGTCCAATTCACCCCTCCACTTT.

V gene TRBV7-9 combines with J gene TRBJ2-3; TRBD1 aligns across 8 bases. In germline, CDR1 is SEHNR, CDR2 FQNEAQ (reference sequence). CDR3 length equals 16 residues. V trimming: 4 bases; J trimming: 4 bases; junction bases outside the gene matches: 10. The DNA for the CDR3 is TGTGCCAGCAGCTCCCCCCAGGACAGGGAGGCAGATACGCAGTATTTT. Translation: CASSSPQDREADTQYF.

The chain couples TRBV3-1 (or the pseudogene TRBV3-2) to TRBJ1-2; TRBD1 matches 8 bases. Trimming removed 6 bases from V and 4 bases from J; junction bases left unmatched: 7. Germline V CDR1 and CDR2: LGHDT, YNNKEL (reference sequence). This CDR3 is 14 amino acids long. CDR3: CASSPFTGGYGYTF. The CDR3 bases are TGTGCCAGCAGTCCCTTTACAGGGGGCTATGGCTACACCTTC.

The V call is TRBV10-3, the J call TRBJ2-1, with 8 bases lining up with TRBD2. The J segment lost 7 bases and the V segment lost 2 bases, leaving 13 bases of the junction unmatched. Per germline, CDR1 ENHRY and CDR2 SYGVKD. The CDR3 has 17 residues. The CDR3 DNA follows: TGTGCCATCAGTGAGCGGAAAGCGGGAGTGGTGGTGAATGAGCAGTTCTTC. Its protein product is CAISERKAGVVVNEQFF.

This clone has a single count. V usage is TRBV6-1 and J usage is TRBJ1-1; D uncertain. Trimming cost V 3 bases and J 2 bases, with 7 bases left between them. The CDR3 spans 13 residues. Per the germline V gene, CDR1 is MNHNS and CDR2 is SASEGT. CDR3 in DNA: TGTGCCAGCAGTGACCACATTAACACTGAAGCTTTCTTT. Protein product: CASSDHINTEAFF.

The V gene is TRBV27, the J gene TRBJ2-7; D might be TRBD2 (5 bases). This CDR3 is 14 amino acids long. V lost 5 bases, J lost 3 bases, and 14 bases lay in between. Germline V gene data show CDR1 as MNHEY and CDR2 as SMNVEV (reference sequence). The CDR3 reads CASSTRTGNYEQYF. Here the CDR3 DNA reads TGTGCCAGCAGTACTCGGACGGGAAACTACGAGCAGTACTTC.

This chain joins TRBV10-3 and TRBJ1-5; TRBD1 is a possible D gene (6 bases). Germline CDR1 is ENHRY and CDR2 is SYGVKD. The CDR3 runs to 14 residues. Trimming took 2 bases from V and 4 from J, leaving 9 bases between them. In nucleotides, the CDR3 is TGTGCCATCAGTGAGAGGACAGTTAATCAGCCCCAGCATTTT. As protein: CAISERTVNQPQHF.

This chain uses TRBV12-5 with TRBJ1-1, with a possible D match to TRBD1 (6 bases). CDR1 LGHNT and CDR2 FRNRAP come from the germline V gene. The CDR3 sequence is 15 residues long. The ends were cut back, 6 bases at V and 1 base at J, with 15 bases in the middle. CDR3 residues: CASGRGLGENTEAFF. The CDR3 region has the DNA TGTGCTAGTGGCAGGGGTCTGGGGGAGAACACTGAAGCTTTCTTT.

The CDR3 DNA reads as TGTGCCAGCAGTTACTGGGACTCAGCCAAAAACATTCAGTACTTC. It yields the protein CASSYWDSAKNIQYF. V gene TRBV6-5 combines with J gene TRBJ2-4; maybe TRBD2 (6 bases). V shed 1 base and J shed 0 bases, with 7 bases lying between them. From germline, CDR1 is MNHEY and CDR2 SVGAGI. The CDR3 contains 15 residues.

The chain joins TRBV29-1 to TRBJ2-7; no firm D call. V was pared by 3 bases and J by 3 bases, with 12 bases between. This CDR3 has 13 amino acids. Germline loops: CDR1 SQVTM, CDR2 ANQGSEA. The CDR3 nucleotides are TGCAGCGTTGAGGATACAGTGGGCTACGAGCAGTACTTC. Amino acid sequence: CSVEDTVGYEQYF.

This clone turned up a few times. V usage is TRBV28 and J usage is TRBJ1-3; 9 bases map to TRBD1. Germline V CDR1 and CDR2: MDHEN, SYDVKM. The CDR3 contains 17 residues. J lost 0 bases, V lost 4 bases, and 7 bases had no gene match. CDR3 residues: CASSSGTGSPSGNTIYF. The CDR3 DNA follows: TGTGCCAGCAGTTCAGGGACAGGGTCACCCTCTGGAAACACCATATATTTT.

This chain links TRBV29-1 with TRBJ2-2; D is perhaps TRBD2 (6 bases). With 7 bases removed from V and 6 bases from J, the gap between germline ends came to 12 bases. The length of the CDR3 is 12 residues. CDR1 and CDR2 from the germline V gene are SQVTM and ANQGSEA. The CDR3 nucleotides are TGCAGCGGGAGGGCCCATGCCGGGGAGCTGTTTTTT. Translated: CSGRAHAGELFF.